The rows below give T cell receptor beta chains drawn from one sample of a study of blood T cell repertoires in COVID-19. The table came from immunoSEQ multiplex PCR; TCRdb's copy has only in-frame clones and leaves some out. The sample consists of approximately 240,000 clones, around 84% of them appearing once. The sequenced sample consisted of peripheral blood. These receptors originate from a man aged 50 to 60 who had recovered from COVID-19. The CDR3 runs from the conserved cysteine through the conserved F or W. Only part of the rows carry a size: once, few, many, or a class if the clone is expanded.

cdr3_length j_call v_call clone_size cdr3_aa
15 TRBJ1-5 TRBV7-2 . CASSLVLASNQPQHF
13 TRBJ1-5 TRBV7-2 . CASSHDTGGAQHF
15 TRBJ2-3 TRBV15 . CATLSAGRSSDTQYF
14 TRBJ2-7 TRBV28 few CASSLTSGRFEQYF
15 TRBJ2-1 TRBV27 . CASSLSGSGPVEQFF
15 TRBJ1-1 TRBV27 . CASSTLSPRDTEAFF
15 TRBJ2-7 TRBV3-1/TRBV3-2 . CASSQELAGGGEQYF
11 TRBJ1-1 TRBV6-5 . CLSGHGNEAFF
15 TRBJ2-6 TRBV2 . CASKKRGTGANVLTF
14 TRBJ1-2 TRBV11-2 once CASRSDRGNYGYTF
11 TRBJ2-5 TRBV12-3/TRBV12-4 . CASSESWTQYF
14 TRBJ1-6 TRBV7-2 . CASSPDRNNSPLHF
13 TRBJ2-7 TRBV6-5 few CASRTGGGDEQYF
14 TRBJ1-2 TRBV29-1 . CSVTRTGGGYGYTF
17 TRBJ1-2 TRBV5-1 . CASSLTTGTGSSHGYTF
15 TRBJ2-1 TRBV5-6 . CASSDGTGYPGVQFF
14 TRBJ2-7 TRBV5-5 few CASSLWDSAYEQYF
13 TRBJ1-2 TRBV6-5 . CASRDRGNYGYTF
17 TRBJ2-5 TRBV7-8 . CASSLVGQAALQETQYF
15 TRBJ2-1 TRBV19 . CASSITGTSGNEQFF
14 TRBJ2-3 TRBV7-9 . CASSFTDWTDTQYF
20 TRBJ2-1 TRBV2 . CASSPGWLAGGKGVGNEQFF
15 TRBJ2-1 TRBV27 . CASSLLAGLRNEQFF
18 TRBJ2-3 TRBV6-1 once CASSDYSGLALSRDTQYF
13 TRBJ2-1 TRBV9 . CASSVAGVGEQFF
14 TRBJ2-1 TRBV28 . CASCSQSSYNEQFF
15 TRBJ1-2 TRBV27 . CASSSHPGGGYGYTF
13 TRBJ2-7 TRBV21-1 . CASSKDGGYEQYF
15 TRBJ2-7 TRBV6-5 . CASSPDRTWSYEQYF
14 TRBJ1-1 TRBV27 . CASSFQGGNTEAFF
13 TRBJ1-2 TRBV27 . CASSWGNSYGYTF
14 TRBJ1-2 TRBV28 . CASSGGGINYGYTF
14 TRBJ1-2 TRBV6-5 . CASSYSSGGGGYTF
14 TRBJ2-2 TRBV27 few CASSVLTNTGELFF
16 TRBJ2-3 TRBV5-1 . CASSITSAISTDTQYF
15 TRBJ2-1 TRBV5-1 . CASSLVLAGSSEQFF